The rows below give T cell receptor beta chains drawn from one sample of a study of blood T cell repertoires in COVID-19. Sequencing used immunoSEQ multiplex PCR; TCRdb keeps in-frame clones, though not all of them. Seen here are approximately 90,000 clones, roughly nine tenths observed once, and the top ten hold 8% to 9.5%. Sequencing was carried out using peripheral blood. Receptors originate from a man aged 50 or older with acute or convalescent COVID-19. Each CDR3 is given with its conserved first and last residue. A D gene is named only where the DNA matches it firmly. Clone size appears in some rows only: once, few, many, or a class for an expanded clone.

J gene,D gene,V gene,clone size,CDR3 protein,CDR3 DNA
TRBJ1-1,NA,TRBV28,few,CASRMGGREAFF,TGTGCCAGCAGAATGGGGGGGCGGGAAGCTTTCTTT
TRBJ1-1,NA,TRBV13,NA,CASSLGGGEAFF,TGTGCCAGCAGCTTAGGCGGCGGTGAAGCTTTCTTT
TRBJ1-1,NA,TRBV10-3,NA,CAISESNQEAFF,TGTGCCATCAGTGAGTCGAATCAGGAAGCTTTCTTT
TRBJ1-6,NA,TRBV5-3,once,CARSFVSSPLHF,TGTGCCAGAAGCTTTGTGAGTTCACCCCTCCACTTT
TRBJ1-1,NA,TRBV2,NA,CASRAQTVLAEAFF,TGTGCCAGCAGGGCTCAGACAGTACTTGCCGAAGCTTTCTTT
TRBJ1-1,NA,TRBV5-3,once,CARSLKCLDRNTEAFF,TGTGCCAGAAGCTTGAAGTGTTTAGACAGGAACACTGAAGCTTTCTTT
TRBJ2-1,TRBD2,TRBV29-1,NA,CSVRLAGASSYNEQFF,TGCAGCGTACGACTAGCGGGGGCCAGCTCCTACAATGAGCAGTTCTTC
TRBJ1-2,TRBD1,TRBV12-5,NA,CASGSQTGTGYTF,TGTGCTAGTGGTTCCCAGACAGGGACCGGCTACACCTTC
TRBJ2-5,NA,TRBV11-1,NA,CASSHGQGGGETQYF,TGTGCCAGCAGCCATGGACAGGGCGGGGGAGAGACCCAGTACTTC
TRBJ2-2,TRBD2,TRBV9,NA,CASSVGLAGGPWTGELFF,TGTGCCAGCAGCGTAGGGCTAGCGGGGGGACCGTGGACCGGGGAGCTGTTTTTT
TRBJ1-4,NA,TRBV12-3/TRBV12-4,NA,CASSFAADEKLFF,TGTGCCAGCAGTTTCGCGGCCGATGAAAAACTGTTTTTT
TRBJ2-1,TRBD2,TRBV7-6,NA,CASSLVASGGAPPGEQFF,TGTGCCAGCAGCTTAGTGGCTAGCGGGGGGGCTCCTCCGGGTGAGCAGTTCTTC
TRBJ1-3,NA,TRBV6-5,NA,CASRTTAGNTIYF,TGTGCCAGCAGGACAACCGCTGGAAACACCATATATTTT
TRBJ2-3,NA,TRBV7-2,NA,CASSLAHRGTDTQYF,TGTGCCAGCAGCTTAGCGCACCGGGGGACAGATACGCAGTATTTT
TRBJ1-1,NA,TRBV18,NA,CASSPRPKNTEAFF,TGTGCCAGCTCCCCTAGACCCAAGAACACTGAAGCTTTCTTT
TRBJ2-1,NA,TRBV7-9,NA,CASSLAQGGYNEQFF,TGTGCCAGCAGCTTAGCACAGGGCGGGTACAATGAGCAGTTCTTC
TRBJ2-1,TRBD1,TRBV30,NA,CAWVRGQDRYNEQFF,TGTGCCTGGGTTAGGGGACAGGACCGCTACAATGAGCAGTTCTTC
TRBJ1-3,NA,TRBV6-6,NA,CASSLDSFSSGNTIYF,TGTGCCAGCAGCCTCGACAGCTTCTCCTCTGGAAACACCATATATTTT
TRBJ1-1,NA,TRBV6-5,NA,CASSFLGHPNTEAFF,TGTGCCAGCAGTTTCCTCGGACACCCGAACACTGAAGCTTTCTTT
TRBJ1-6,NA,TRBV28,NA,CASSLTGNSYNSPLHF,TGTGCCAGCAGTCTCACAGGGAACTCCTATAATTCACCCCTCCACTTT
TRBJ1-1,TRBD1,TRBV4-2,NA,CASPKTGRRAEAFF,TGTGCCAGCCCCAAGACAGGGCGGAGGGCTGAAGCTTTCTTT
TRBJ1-1,NA,TRBV9,NA,CASSKTENTEAFF,TGTGCCAGCAGCAAGACAGAGAACACTGAAGCTTTCTTT